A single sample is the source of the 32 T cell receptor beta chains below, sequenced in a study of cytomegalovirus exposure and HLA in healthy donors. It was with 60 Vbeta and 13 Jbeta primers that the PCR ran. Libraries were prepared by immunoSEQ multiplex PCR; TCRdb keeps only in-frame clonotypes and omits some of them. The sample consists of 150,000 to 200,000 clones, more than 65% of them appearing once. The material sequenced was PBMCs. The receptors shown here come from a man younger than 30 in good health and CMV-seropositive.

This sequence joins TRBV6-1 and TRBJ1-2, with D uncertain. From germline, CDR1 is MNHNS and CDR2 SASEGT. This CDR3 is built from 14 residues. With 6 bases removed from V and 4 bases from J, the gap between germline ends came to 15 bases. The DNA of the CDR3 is TGTGCCAGCAGCCCAGTTCCGGGTGTCTATGGCTACACCTTC. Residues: CASSPVPGVYGYTF.

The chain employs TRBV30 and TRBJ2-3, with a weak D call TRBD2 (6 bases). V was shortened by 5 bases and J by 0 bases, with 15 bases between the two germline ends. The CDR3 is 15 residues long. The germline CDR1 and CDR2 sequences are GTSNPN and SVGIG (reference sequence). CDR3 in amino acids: CAWAEGLMSTDTQYF. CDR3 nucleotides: TGTGCCTGGGCGGAAGGACTAATGAGCACAGATACGCAGTATTTT.

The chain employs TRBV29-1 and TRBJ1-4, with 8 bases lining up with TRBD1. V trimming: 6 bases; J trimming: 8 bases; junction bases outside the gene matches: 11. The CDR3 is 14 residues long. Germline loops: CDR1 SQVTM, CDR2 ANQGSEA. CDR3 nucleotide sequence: TGCAGCGTCGCCACCGGACAGGGAGGCGAAAAACTGTTTTTT. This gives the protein CSVATGQGGEKLFF.

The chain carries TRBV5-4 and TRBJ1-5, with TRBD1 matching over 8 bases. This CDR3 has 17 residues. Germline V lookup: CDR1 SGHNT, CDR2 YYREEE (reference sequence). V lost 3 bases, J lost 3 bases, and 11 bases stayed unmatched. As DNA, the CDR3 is TGTGCCAGCAGCTCCCTACAGGGGGATGTTACCAATCAGCCCCAGCATTTT. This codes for CASSSLQGDVTNQPQHF.

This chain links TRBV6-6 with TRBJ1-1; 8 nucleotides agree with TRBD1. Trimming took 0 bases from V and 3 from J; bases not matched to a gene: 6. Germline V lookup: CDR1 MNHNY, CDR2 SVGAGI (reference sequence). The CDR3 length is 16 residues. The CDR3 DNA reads TGTGCCAGCAGTTACTCCCCCAGGGGGCTTGACACTGAAGCTTTCTTT. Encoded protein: CASSYSPRGLDTEAFF.

The CDR3 DNA is TGTGCCAGCAGTTTCCACAGGGGGCGCACCGGGGAGCTGTTTTTT. Protein: CASSFHRGRTGELFF. This chain connects TRBV6-5 to TRBJ2-2, with TRBD1 matching over 9 bases. Germline V CDR1 and CDR2: MNHEY, SVGAGI. Trimming cost V 4 bases and J 4 bases; bases outside gene matches: 4. The CDR3 has 15 residues.

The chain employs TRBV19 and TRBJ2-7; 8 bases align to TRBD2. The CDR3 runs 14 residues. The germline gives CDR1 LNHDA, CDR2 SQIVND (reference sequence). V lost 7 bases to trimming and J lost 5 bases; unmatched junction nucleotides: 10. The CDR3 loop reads CASTASGRGHEQYF. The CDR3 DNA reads TGTGCCAGTACCGCGAGCGGGAGAGGCCACGAGCAGTACTTC.

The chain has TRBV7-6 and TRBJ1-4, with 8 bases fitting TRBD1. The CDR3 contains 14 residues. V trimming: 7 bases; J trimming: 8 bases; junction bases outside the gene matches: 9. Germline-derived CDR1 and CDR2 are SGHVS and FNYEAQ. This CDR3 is CASNPEGQGEKLFF. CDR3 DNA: TGTGCCAGCAACCCCGAAGGACAGGGAGAAAAACTGTTTTTT.

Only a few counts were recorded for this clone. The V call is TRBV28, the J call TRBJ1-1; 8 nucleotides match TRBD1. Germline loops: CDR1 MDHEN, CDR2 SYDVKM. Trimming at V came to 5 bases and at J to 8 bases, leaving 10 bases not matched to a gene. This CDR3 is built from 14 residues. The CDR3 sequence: CASSPEDRVSEAFF. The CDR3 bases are TGTGCCAGCAGTCCCGAGGACAGGGTTTCAGAAGCTTTCTTT.

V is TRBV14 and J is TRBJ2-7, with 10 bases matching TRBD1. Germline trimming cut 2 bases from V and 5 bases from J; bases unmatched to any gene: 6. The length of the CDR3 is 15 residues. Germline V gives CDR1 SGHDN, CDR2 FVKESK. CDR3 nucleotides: TGTGCCAGCAGCCAAAGGGACAGGGGAGGACACGAGCAGTACTTC. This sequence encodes CASSQRDRGGHEQYF.

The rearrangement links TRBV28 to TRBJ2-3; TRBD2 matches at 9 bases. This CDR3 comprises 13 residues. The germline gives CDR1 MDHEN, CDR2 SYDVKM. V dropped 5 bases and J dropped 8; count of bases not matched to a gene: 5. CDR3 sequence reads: CASSKPGLATQYF. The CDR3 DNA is TGTGCCAGCAGTAAACCGGGACTAGCTACGCAGTATTTT.

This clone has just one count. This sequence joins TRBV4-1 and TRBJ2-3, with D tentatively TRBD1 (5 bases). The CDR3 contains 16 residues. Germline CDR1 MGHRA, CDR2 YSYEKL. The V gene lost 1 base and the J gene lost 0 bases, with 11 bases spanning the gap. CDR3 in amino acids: CASSQVGLVSTDTQYF. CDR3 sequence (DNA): TGCGCCAGCAGCCAAGTGGGGCTAGTTAGCACAGATACGCAGTATTTT.

The CDR3, as DNA: TGTGCCAGCTCACTAGACCGGACTAGCGGGAGTCGGTCGGACGAGCAGTACTTC. It is translated as CASSLDRTSGSRSDEQYF. The chain joins TRBV18 to TRBJ2-7, with 13 bases lining up with TRBD2. The germline V gene has CDR1 KGHSH and CDR2 LQKENI. Germline trimming cut 4 bases from V and 5 bases from J; bases unmatched to any gene: 14. The length of the CDR3 is 18 residues.

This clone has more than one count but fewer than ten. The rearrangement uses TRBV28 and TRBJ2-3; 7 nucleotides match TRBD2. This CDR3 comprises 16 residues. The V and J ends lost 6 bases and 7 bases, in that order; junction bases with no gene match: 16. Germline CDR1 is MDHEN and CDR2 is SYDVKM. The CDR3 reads CASSLKGSGTSHTQYF. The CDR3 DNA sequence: TGTGCCAGCAGCTTGAAAGGAAGCGGGACTTCACATACGCAGTATTTT.

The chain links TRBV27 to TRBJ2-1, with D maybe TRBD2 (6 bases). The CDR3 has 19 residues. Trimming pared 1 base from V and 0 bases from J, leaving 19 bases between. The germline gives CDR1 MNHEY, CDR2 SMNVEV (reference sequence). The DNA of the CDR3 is TGTGCCAGCAGTTTATTGTCTAGTGGGGGGTTGAGCTCCTACAATGAGCAGTTCTTC. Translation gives CASSLLSSGGLSSYNEQFF.

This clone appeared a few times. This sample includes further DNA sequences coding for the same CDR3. CDR3 in amino acids: CAISEGQGYEQYF. CDR3 DNA sequence: TGTGCCATCAGTGAGGGACAGGGCTACGAGCAGTACTTC. The chain couples TRBV10-3 to TRBJ2-7; 8 bases are a match to TRBD1. CDR1 is ENHRY, CDR2 SYGVKD, per germline. The CDR3 loop spans 13 amino acids. Trimming at V came to 2 bases and at J to 3 bases, leaving 0 bases not matched to a gene.

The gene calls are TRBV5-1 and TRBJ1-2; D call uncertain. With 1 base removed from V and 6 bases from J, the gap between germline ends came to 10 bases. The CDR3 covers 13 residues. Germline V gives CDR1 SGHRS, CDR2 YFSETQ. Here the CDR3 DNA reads TGCGCCAGCAGCTTGAACGTTCAGGATGGCTACACCTTC. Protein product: CASSLNVQDGYTF. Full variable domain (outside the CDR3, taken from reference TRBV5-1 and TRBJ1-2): KAGVTQTPRYLIKTRGQQVTLSCSPISGHRSVSWYQQTPGQGLQFLFEYFSETQRNKGNFPGRFSGRQFSNSRSEMNVSTLELGDSALYLCASSLNVQDGYTFGSGTRLTVV.

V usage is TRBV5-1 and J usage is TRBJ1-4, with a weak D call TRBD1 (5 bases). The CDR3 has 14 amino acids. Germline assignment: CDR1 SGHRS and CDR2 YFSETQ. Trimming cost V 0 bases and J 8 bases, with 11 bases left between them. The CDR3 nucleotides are TGCGCCAGCAGCTTGGACAGGCTTGGCGAAAAACTGTTTTTT. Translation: CASSLDRLGEKLFF.

The CDR3: CASSEGRAGGNEQFF. The CDR3 DNA reads as TGTGCCAGCAGTGAAGGGCGGGCGGGGGGCAATGAGCAGTTCTTC. V is TRBV6-1 and J is TRBJ2-1; 8 nucleotides match TRBD2. V dropped 1 base and J dropped 6; count of bases not matched to a gene: 5. This CDR3 spans 15 amino acids. The germline gives CDR1 MNHNS, CDR2 SASEGT.

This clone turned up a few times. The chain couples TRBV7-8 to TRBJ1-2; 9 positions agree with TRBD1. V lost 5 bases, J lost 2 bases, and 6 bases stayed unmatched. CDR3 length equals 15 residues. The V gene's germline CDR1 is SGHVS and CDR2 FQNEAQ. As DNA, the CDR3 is TGTGCCAGCAGCAAAACAGGGGGCGTCAACTATGGCTACACCTTC. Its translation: CASSKTGGVNYGYTF. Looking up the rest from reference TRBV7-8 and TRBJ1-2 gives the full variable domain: GAGVSQSPRYKVAKRGQDVALRCDPISGHVSLFWYQQALGQGPEFLTYFQNEAQLDKSGLPSDRFFAERPEGSVSTLKIQRTQQEDSAVYLCASSKTGGVNYGYTFGSGTRLTVV.

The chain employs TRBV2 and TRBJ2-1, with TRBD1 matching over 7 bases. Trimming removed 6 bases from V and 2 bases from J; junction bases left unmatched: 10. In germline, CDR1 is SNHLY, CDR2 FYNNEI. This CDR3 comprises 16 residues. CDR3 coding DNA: TGTGCCAGCAGAGATACTACCGGGACAGCCTACAATGAGCAGTTCTTC. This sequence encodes CASRDTTGTAYNEQFF.

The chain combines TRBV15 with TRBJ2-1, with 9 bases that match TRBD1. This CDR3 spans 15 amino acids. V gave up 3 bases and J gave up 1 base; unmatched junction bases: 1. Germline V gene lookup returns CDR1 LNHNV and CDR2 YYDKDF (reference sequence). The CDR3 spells CATSSGQGSYNEQFF. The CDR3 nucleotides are TGTGCCACCAGCAGCGGACAGGGGTCCTACAATGAGCAGTTCTTC.

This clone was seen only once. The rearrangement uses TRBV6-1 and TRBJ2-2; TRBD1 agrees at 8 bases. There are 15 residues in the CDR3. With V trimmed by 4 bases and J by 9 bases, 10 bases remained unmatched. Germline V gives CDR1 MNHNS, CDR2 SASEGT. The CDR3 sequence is CASSVWDRSLRELFF. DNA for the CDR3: TGTGCCAGCAGTGTTTGGGACAGGAGCCTACGGGAGCTGTTTTTT.

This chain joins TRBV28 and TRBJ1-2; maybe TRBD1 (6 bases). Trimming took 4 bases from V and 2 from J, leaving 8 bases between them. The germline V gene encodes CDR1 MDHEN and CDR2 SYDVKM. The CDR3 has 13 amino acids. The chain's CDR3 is CASSSGQNYGYTF. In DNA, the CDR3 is TGTGCCAGCAGTTCCGGACAGAACTATGGCTACACCTTC.

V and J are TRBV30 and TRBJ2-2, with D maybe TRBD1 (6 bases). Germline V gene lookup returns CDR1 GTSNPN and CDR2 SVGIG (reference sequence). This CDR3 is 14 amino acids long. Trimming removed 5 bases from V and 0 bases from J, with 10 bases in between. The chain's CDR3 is CAWSQGSNTGELFF. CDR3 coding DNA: TGTGCCTGGTCCCAGGGGTCGAACACCGGGGAGCTGTTTTTT.

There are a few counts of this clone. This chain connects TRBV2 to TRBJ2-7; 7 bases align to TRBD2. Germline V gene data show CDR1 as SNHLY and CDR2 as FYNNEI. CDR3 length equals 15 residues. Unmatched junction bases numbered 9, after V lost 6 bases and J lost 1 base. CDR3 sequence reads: CASSLPAGVSYEQYF. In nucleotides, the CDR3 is TGTGCCAGCAGCCTTCCCGCGGGAGTGTCCTACGAGCAGTACTTC.

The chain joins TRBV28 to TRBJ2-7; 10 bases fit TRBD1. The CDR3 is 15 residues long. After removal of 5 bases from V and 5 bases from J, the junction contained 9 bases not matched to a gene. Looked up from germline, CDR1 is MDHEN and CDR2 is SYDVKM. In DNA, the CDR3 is TGTGCCAGCAGTCCCTCGGGACAGGGGACCGACGAGCAGTACTTC. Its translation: CASSPSGQGTDEQYF.

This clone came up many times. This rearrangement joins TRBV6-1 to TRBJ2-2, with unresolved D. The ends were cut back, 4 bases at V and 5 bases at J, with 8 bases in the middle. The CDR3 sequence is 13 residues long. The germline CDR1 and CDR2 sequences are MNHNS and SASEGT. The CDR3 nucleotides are TGTGCCAGCAGTGCCTCGGGTACCGGGGAGCTGTTTTTT. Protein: CASSASGTGELFF.

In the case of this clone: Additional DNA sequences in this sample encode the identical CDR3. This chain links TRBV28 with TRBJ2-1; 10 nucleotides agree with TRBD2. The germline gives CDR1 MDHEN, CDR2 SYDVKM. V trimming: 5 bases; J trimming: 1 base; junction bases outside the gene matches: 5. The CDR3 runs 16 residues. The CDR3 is CASSPVAGGSYNEQFF. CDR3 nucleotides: TGTGCCAGCAGTCCCGTAGCGGGAGGTTCCTACAATGAGCAGTTCTTC.

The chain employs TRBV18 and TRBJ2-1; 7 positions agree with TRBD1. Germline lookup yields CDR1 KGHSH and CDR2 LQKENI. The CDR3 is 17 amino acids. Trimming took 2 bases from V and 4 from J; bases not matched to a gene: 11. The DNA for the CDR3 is TGTGCCAGCTCACCATCTTTTTGGGACAGAGGGTACAATGAGCAGTTCTTC. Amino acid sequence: CASSPSFWDRGYNEQFF. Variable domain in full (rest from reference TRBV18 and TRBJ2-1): NAGVMQNPRHLVRRRGQEARLRCSPMKGHSHVYWYRQLPEEGLKFMVYLQKENIIDESGMPKERFSAEFPKEGPSILRIQQVVRGDSAAYFCASSPSFWDRGYNEQFFGPGTRLTVL.

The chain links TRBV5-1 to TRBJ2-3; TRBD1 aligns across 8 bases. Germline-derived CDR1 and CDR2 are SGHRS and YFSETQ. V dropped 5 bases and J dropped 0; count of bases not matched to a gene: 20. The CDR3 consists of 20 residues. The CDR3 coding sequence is TGCGCCAGCAGACCGACAGGGGCGCCTCTGTATGGGTGGAGCACAGATACGCAGTATTTT. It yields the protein CASRPTGAPLYGWSTDTQYF.

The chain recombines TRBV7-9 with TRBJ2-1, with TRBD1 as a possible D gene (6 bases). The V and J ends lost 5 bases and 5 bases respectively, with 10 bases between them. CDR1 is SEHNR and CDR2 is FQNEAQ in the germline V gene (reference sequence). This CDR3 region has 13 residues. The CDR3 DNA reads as TGTGCCAGCAGCACAGGGCGAGACAATGAGCAGTTCTTC. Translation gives CASSTGRDNEQFF.